The 4 T cell receptor beta chains below come from one sample, sequenced in a study of shared clonotypes between healthy human individuals. TCRdb's copy holds only in-frame clones and misses some; the assay was immunoSEQ multiplex PCR. The sample shows about 1.5 million clones, around 98% of them seen only once. Sequencing used naive CD4+ T cells sorted from blood. Subset described: CD45RA+ positively selected. These receptors were taken from a young man in good health.

This sequence joins TRBV28 and TRBJ1-4; D is possibly TRBD1 (5 bases). The CDR3 extends over 15 amino acids. Trimming cost V 5 bases and J 5 bases, with 15 bases left between them. CDR1 is MDHEN and CDR2 is SYDVKM in the germline V gene. This CDR3 is CASSPPGRKNEKLFF. The CDR3 nucleotides read TGTGCCAGCAGTCCTCCGGGACGGAAGAATGAAAAACTGTTTTTT.

The V gene is TRBV7-4, the J gene TRBJ1-5, with D tentatively TRBD1 (5 bases). Between the trimmed V and J ends, which lost 3 bases and 0 bases, there was a span of 21 bases. This CDR3 has 19 residues. From germline, CDR1 is SGHVT and CDR2 SQSDAQ. CDR3 nucleotides: TGTGCCAGCAGCTTGTCCGGGACCACCACGTACTATAGCAATCAGCCCCAGCATTTT. Protein: CASSLSGTTTYYSNQPQHF.

The chain carries TRBV19 and TRBJ1-1, with unresolved D. The CDR3 spans 12 residues. Per germline, CDR1 LNHDA and CDR2 SQIVND (reference sequence). V shed 8 bases and J shed 0 bases, with 7 bases lying between them. The CDR3: CASGEMNTEAFF. Here the CDR3 DNA reads TGTGCCAGTGGAGAGATGAACACTGAAGCTTTCTTT.

The chain combines TRBV28 with TRBJ1-1; no definite D call. The CDR3 consists of 13 residues. Germline lookup yields CDR1 MDHEN and CDR2 SYDVKM. Trimming removed 7 bases from V and 0 bases from J, with 9 bases in between. The CDR3 DNA follows: TGTGCCAGCAATATGGTGATGAACACTGAAGCTTTCTTT. Translation: CASNMVMNTEAFF.